The 5 T cell receptor beta chains below come from one sample, sequenced in a study of regulatory T cells in long-lasting Graves disease. CDR3-region Arm-PCR and iRepertoire HTBI primers produced the TCR beta libraries. TCRdb recomputed calls from the multiplex PCR reads with MiXCR, one row per CDR3 protein. The sample lists about 450,000 distinct CDR3 sequences, 23% occurring once. Time point noted: persistent/refractory GD, antithyroid drugs over 5 years with positive TRAb. The TCR library used RNA extracted from PBMCs. Sequencing was performed on peripheral blood mononuclear cells (PBMCs), taken when the disease was refractory, from a patient treated with antithyroid drugs. These receptors originate from a female donor with Graves disease.

This chain uses TRBV5-1 with TRBJ2-6; a weak D match, TRBD1 (6 bases). Per germline, CDR1 SGHRS and CDR2 YFSETQ. This CDR3 is built from 15 residues. V shed 4 bases and J shed 5 bases, with 13 bases lying between them. The CDR3 sequence is CASSPTGSRANVLTF. The DNA for the CDR3 is TGCGCCAGCAGCCCAACAGGGTCGCGGGCCAACGTCCTGACTTTC.

The CDR3 spells CASSQETGLPYEQYF. The DNA for the CDR3 is TGTGCCAGCAGCCAAGAGACAGGGTTACCCTACGAGCAGTACTTC. The J gene is TRBJ2-7, the V gene TRBV14; 7 positions agree with TRBD1. This CDR3 has 15 amino acids. Germline trimming cut 0 bases from V and 2 bases from J; bases unmatched to any gene: 4. Germline V gene sequence: CDR1 SGHDN, CDR2 FVKESK.

This clonotype was counted many times. The rearrangement links TRBV28 to TRBJ2-2; D may match TRBD1 or TRBD2 (5 bases each). The length of the CDR3 is 15 residues. CDR1 and CDR2 from the germline V gene are MDHEN and SYDVKM. Trimming took off 4 bases at V and 5 bases at J, with 14 bases between the two ends. CDR3 DNA: TGTGCCAGCAGTTCGCGACAGTGGGGGACCGGGGAGCTGTTTTTT. This codes for CASSSRQWGTGELFF.

The genes are TRBV5-1 and TRBJ2-5, with 13 positions matching TRBD2. The V gene's germline CDR1 is SGHRS and CDR2 YFSETQ. The CDR3 is 14 amino acids. V shed 9 bases and J 2 bases; nucleotides not matched to a gene: 4. CDR3: CATGTSGVQETQYF. DNA of the CDR3: TGCGCCACCGGGACTAGCGGGGTACAAGAGACCCAGTACTTC.

The J gene is TRBJ2-1, the V gene TRBV27, with 7 positions matching TRBD2. V lost 5 bases, J lost 3 bases, and 7 bases stayed unmatched. The CDR3 covers 15 residues. The germline V gene has CDR1 MNHEY and CDR2 SMNVEV (reference sequence). In DNA form, the CDR3 reads TGTGCCAGCAGTGGGGGGGACGGTCTCTACAATGAGCAGTTCTTC. This encodes CASSGGDGLYNEQFF.